This TCR beta chain was recovered during a study of liver allograft versus peripheral blood T cells. Study context: Hepatic allograft T cell receptor repertoires were evaluated relative to those present in recipients' peripheral blood. General study points: Inside liver allografts, T cell receptor repertoires reportedly diverged from the repertoires found in peripheral blood.

TCRdb passed the reads through MiXCR, listing each CDR3 protein once. The sample records around 2,800 distinct CDR3 sequences, less than 15% being singletons. CDR3 size: 17 residues. Trimming at V came to 4 bases and at J to 0 bases, leaving 9 bases not matched to a gene. From germline, CDR1 is LNHDA and CDR2 SQIVND (reference sequence). This clonotype is medium-sized (0.01 to 0.1%) in the sample. Its antigen is undetermined. This receptor was taken from a human patient who had a liver transplant. A subset of T cells may come from the graft donor. V is TRBV19 and J is TRBJ1-3; 7 bases are shared with TRBD1. CDR3 protein: CASSKTRGYPSGNTIYF. The CDR3 DNA follows: TGTGCCAGTAGTAAGACCAGGGGGTATCCCTCTGGAAACACCATATATTTT.